This TCR beta chain was obtained from a study of T cell responses to AZD1222 COVID-19 vaccine. The germline gives CDR1 SEHNR, CDR2 FQNEAQ (reference sequence). There are 16 residues in the CDR3. V gave up 2 bases and J gave up 4 bases; unmatched junction bases: 5. This clone appeared a single time. Sequencing used immunoSEQ multiplex PCR; TCRdb keeps in-frame clones, though not all of them. Among roughly 170,000 clones listed, around nine tenths were seen once. V and J are TRBV7-9 and TRBJ1-4, with TRBD1 identical over 9 bases. The receptor comes from an adult in good health. The source material was peripheral blood, sampled on day 0 of AZD1222 vaccination. CDR3 loop: CASSLTGGTSNEKLFF. Here the CDR3 DNA reads TGTGCCAGCAGCTTAACAGGGGGCACTAGTAATGAAAAACTGTTTTTT.